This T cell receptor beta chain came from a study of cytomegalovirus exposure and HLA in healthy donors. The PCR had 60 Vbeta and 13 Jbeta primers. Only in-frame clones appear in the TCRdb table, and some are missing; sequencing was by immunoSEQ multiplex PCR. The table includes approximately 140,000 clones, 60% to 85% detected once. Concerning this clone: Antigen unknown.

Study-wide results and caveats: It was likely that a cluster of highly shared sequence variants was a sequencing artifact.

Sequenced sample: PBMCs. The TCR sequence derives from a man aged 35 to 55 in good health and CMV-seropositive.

CDR3 coding DNA: TGTGCCAGCAGTCCAGGGGGCCAAGAGACCCAGTACTTC. It specifies CASSPGGQETQYF. The V and J genes are TRBV6-5 and TRBJ2-5, with 7 bases lining up with TRBD1. V gave up 5 bases and J gave up 1 base; unmatched junction bases: 1. The germline V gene has CDR1 MNHEY and CDR2 SVGAGI. This CDR3 has 13 residues.